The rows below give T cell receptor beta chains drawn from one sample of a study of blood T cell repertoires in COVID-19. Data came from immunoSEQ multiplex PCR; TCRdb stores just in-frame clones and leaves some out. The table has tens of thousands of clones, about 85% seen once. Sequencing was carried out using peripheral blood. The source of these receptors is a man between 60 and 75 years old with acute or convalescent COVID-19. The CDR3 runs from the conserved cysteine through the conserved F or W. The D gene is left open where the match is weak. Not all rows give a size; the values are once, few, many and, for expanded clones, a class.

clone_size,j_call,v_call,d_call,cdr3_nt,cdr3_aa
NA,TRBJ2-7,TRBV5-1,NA,TGCGCCAGCAGCCCTACAATACACAGAAGCTACGAGCAGTACTTC,CASSPTIHRSYEQYF
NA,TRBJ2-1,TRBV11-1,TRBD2,TGTGCCAGCACTACTAGCGGGCCTTACTACAATGAGCAGTTCTTC,CASTTSGPYYNEQFF
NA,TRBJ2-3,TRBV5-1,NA,TGCGCCAGCAGCTTGGAAGGGACTCGCACAGATACGCAGTATTTT,CASSLEGTRTDTQYF
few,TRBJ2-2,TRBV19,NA,TGTGCCAGTAGTATATGGCCCCATAGGGGCGGGGAGCTGTTTTTT,CASSIWPHRGGELFF
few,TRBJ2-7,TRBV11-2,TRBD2,TGTGCCAGCAGCGGACTCGGACTAGGATCCTACGAGCAGTACTTC,CASSGLGLGSYEQYF
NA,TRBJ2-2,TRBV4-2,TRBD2,TGTGCCAGCAGCCAAGATGACAGCGGGGGGACCGGGGAGCTGTTTTTT,CASSQDDSGGTGELFF
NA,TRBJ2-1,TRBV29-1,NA,TGCAGCCCTCGCGGGGTGGGCGGCCCGAGGGATGAGCAGTTCTTC,CSPRGVGGPRDEQFF
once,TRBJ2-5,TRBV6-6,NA,TGTGCCAGCACCCCCAGGGGGGTAGAGACCCAGTACTTC,CASTPRGVETQYF
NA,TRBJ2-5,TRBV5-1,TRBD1,TGCGCCAGCGGAACGGGACAGGGAGAGACCCAGTACTTC,CASGTGQGETQYF
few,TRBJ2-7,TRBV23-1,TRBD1,TGCGCCAGCACTCGGGACAGGGGCGGTCCCTACGAGCAGTACTTC,CASTRDRGGPYEQYF
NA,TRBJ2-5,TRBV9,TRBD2,TGTGCCAGCAGCCCTGGACTAGCAGGAGAGACCCAGTACTTC,CASSPGLAGETQYF
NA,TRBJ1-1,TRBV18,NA,TGTGCCAGCTCACAGCAGGCCACTGAAGCTTTCTTT,CASSQQATEAFF
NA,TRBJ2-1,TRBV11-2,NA,TGTGCCAGCAGCTTAGTTCGGAGCTCCTACAATGAGCAGTTCTTC,CASSLVRSSYNEQFF
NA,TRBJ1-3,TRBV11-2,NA,TGTGCCAGCAGCTTAGATAGCGGGACTGGAAACACCATATATTTT,CASSLDSGTGNTIYF
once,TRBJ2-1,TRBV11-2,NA,TGTGCCAGCAGCCAAAGCGGGCCTACCTACAATGAGCAGTTCTTC,CASSQSGPTYNEQFF
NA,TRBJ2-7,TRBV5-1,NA,TGCGCCAGCAGCTTGGGGGGCCCCTTAGGCGAGCAGTACTTC,CASSLGGPLGEQYF
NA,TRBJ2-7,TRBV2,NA,TGTGCCAGCAGTGGAGACATTTACGAGCAGTACTTC,CASSGDIYEQYF
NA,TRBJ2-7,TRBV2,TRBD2,TGTGCCACCGGACTAGCGCCGTCCTACGAGCAGTACTTC,CATGLAPSYEQYF
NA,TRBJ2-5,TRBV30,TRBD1,TGTGCCTGGAGTGTAGGGGACAGGGGGCGGATTGAGACCCAGTACTTC,CAWSVGDRGRIETQYF
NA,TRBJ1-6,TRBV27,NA,TGTGCCAGCAGTTTATCACAGGGCTATAATTCACCCCTCCACTTT,CASSLSQGYNSPLHF
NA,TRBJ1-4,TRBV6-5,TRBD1,TGTGCCAGCAGTTTCGGGACAGGGAGTGAAAAACTGTTTTTT,CASSFGTGSEKLFF
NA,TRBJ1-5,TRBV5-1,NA,TGCGCCAGCAGTGAGGGCAACGGCCAGCCCCAGCATTTT,CASSEGNGQPQHF
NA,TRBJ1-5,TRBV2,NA,TGTGCCAGCAAGAGGGTGGGCAATCAGCCCCAGCATTTT,CASKRVGNQPQHF
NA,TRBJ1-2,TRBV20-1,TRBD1,TGCAGTGCTAGTGGCCCAGGACAGGGGGCCGGGTATGGCTACACCTTC,CSASGPGQGAGYGYTF
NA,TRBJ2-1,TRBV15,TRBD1,TGTGCCACCAGCAGAAGGAGGGACAGGGGGATCAATGAGCAGTTCTTC,CATSRRRDRGINEQFF
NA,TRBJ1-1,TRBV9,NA,TGTGCCAGCAGCTCCGCGGGCCAGAACACTGAAGCTTTCTTT,CASSSAGQNTEAFF
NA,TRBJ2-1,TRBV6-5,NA,TGTGCCAGCAGGCTAGGGGATGTTGTGAACAATGAGCAGTTCTTC,CASRLGDVVNNEQFF
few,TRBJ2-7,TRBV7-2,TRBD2,TGTGCCAGCAGCACTATACCCGGACTAGCGGGGTACGAGCAGTACTTC,CASSTIPGLAGYEQYF
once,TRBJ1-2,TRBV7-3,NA,TGTGCCAGCAGCCCCCAAGGGGCGAACTATGGCTACACCTTC,CASSPQGANYGYTF
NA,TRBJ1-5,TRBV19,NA,TGTGCCAGTAGTTACAGCCGCAATCAGCCCCAGCATTTT,CASSYSRNQPQHF
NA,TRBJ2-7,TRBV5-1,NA,TGCGCCAGCAGCTTGAATCAGGGCTCCTACGAGCAGTACTTC,CASSLNQGSYEQYF
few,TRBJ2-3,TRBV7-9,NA,TGTGCCAGCAGCTTAGCGAAAACGGGTAGCACAGATACGCAGTATTTT,CASSLAKTGSTDTQYF
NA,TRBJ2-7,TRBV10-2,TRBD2,TGCGCCAGCAGTCGGACTAGCGGACTAGCCTACGAGCAGTACTTC,CASSRTSGLAYEQYF
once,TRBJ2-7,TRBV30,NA,TGTGCCTGGACGTCAGGGGCTGCTCTGGACTTC,CAWTSGAALDF
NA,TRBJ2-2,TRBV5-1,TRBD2,TGCGCCACCTCGACCCTAGCGGACACCGGGGAGCTGTTTTTT,CATSTLADTGELFF
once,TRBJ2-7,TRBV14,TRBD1,TGTGCCAGCAGCCAAGGGACAGGTCCCTCCTACGAGCAGTACTTC,CASSQGTGPSYEQYF
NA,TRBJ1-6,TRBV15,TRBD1,TGTGCCACCAGCAGATTTACCGGGACAGGCGGTTCACCCCTCCACTTT,CATSRFTGTGGSPLHF
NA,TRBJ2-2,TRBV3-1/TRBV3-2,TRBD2,TGTGCCAGCAGCTGGAGGGGAGGGGACACCGGGGAGCTGTTTTTT,CASSWRGGDTGELFF
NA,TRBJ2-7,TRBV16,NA,TGTGCCAGCAGCCCAATAGGGACTGGGCTAAACTACGAGCAGTACTTC,CASSPIGTGLNYEQYF
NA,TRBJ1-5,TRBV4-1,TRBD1,TGCGCCAGCAGCCAAGATACAGGGGGGGGCAATCAGCCCCAGCATTTT,CASSQDTGGGNQPQHF